This T cell receptor (beta chain) appears in the sequencing data of a study of T cells in Graves' hyperthyroidism and ophthalmopathy. Overall study context: It was at initial diagnosis, before any treatment, that peripheral blood was collected.

On this clonotype: Its target is not known.

Each ophthalmopathy patient scored at least 3 on the Clinical Activity Score and at least 4 on NOSPECS grade, with duration under 3 months. The CDR3 consists of 13 residues. Germline values: CDR1 SEHNR, CDR2 FQNEAQ (reference sequence). Trimming cost V 6 bases and J 7 bases; bases outside gene matches: 5. Study-level findings and limits: Ophthalmopathy was predicted by the model a median of about 6.7 months ahead of onset.

TCR beta CDR3 sequences were amplified from RNA transcripts. A set of HTBI primers served as the primers for a first-round RT-PCR of the TCR CDR3. TCRdb re-called the multiplex PCR reads with MiXCR, one entry per CDR3 protein. Among about 250,000 distinct CDR3 sequences listed, roughly 20% were seen once. The rearrangement uses TRBV7-9 and TRBJ2-1, with 8 bases fitting TRBD1. Sample: blood. This receptor was identified in a man under 40 with Graves' ophthalmopathy. The CDR3 bases are TGTGCCAGCAGTAATACAGGGGGGAATGAGCAGTTCTTC. Its protein product is CASSNTGGNEQFF.